This T cell receptor beta chain was identified in a study of chronic HIV infection and antiretroviral therapy. This clonotype appeared a few times. TCRdb reprocessed the 5' RACE reads with MiXCR, giving one entry per CDR3 protein. The repertoire holds roughly 50,000 distinct CDR3 sequences, with about a fifth as singletons. This sequence originates from an adult who had HIV and had not received antiretroviral therapy, or was an uninfected healthy control (not recorded which). The sample comprised peripheral blood.

The CDR3 here is CASSWGLMNTEAFF. Here the CDR3 DNA reads TGCGCCAGCAGCTGGGGACTGATGAACACTGAAGCTTTCTTT. The J gene is TRBJ1-1, the V gene TRBV5-1; possible D gene TRBD1, 5 bases. The germline V gene has CDR1 SGHRS and CDR2 YFSETQ. The CDR3 sequence is 14 residues long. Trimming left V 3 bases short and J 0 bases short, with 9 bases between.